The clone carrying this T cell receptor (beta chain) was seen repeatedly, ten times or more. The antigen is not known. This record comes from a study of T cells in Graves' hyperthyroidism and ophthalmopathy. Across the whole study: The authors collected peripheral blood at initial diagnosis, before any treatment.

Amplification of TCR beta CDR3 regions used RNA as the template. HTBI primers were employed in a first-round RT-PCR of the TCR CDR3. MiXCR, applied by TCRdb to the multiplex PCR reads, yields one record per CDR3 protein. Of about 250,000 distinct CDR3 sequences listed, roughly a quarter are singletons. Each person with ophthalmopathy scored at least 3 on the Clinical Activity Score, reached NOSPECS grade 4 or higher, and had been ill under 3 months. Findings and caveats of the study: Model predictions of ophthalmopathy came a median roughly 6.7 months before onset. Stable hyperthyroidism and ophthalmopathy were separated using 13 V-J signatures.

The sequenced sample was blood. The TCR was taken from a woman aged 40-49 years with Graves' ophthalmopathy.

CDR3 DNA: TGTGCCAGCCGAGCGGCAGCGAACACCGGGGAGCTGTTTTTT. This gives the protein CASRAAANTGELFF. The chain carries TRBV27 and TRBJ2-2, with D perhaps matching TRBD2 (5 bases). Germline CDR1 reads MNHEY; CDR2 reads SMNVEV (reference sequence). The CDR3 spans 14 residues. Trimming shortened V by 8 bases and J by 0 bases, and 10 bases separated the two germline ends.